This T cell receptor beta chain was sequenced in a study of human T cells and chemical hapten exposure. Unique molecular identifiers were affixed to discrete cDNA molecules within the library. Authors' data handling: Sampled TCR counts reached a median of approximately 94,000 per sample, with values ranging from 23,224 to 690,600. TCRdb re-analysed the RACE reads in MiXCR, keeping a single row per CDR3 protein. The V and J calls follow TCRdb's processing rather than the paper's. Of roughly 80,000 distinct CDR3 sequences listed, around 9.4% are singletons. This clonotype was seen ten or more times. Antigen unknown. The junction had 3 bases not matched to a gene; V was cut back by 6 bases and J by 8 bases. The CDR3 is made up of 11 amino acids. Stated time point: healthy volunteer bleed at 6 weeks. It was unfractionated whole blood from which total RNA was extracted. Broader study findings: Those TCRs sitting above 1 in 1000 frequency stayed the same with DPC sensitization.

The receptor was derived from a female donor in good health. Some clones in this sample may be carry-over from other donors' samples. This chain uses TRBV12-3 or TRBV12-4 with TRBJ1-2, with 7 bases matching TRBD1. The sequenced material came from whole blood. CDR3 residues: CASRNRGGYTF. The CDR3, as DNA: TGTGCCAGCAGGAACAGGGGCGGCTACACCTTC.